Listed below are T cell receptor beta chains from one sample, sequenced in a study of CXCR3-negative and CXCR3-positive naive CD8 T cells. For each CDR3 protein, TCRdb gives one entry from its re-call of the 5' RACE reads, without DNA. In total, the table holds about 90,000 distinct CDR3 sequences. The sequenced sample was naive CXCR3- CD8+ T cells from blood. The receptors originated from a human donor in good health. Some clones in this sample may be carry-over from other donors' samples. Both conserved end residues are part of each CDR3.

J gene: TRBJ1-1
V gene: TRBV11-3
CDR3 protein: CASSSTIEGEMAFF

J gene: TRBJ2-7
V gene: TRBV20-1
CDR3 protein: CSAREEAAITYEQYF

J gene: TRBJ2-3
V gene: TRBV5-1
CDR3 protein: CASSSGLMSTDTQYF

J gene: TRBJ2-7
V gene: TRBV29-1
CDR3 protein: CSVEGGSVSYEQYF

J gene: TRBJ1-2
V gene: TRBV6-1
CDR3 protein: CASSEASVYGYTF

J gene: TRBJ2-7
V gene: TRBV6-5
CDR3 protein: CASSYGQFYEQYF

J gene: TRBJ1-1
V gene: TRBV6-2/TRBV6-3
CDR3 protein: CASNRGSPEAFF

J gene: TRBJ2-7
V gene: TRBV7-2
CDR3 protein: CASSPGGQVYEQYF

J gene: TRBJ2-7
V gene: TRBV23-1
CDR3 protein: CASSQSGRGSYEQYF

J gene: TRBJ1-1
V gene: TRBV29-1
CDR3 protein: CSVPQGAGTEAFF

J gene: TRBJ1-3
V gene: TRBV29-1
CDR3 protein: CSVDTRDRGLGNTIYF

J gene: TRBJ2-1
V gene: TRBV9
CDR3 protein: CASSFSGRAAGYNEQFF

J gene: TRBJ2-7
V gene: TRBV28
CDR3 protein: CASSLSLFGDSSYEQYF

J gene: TRBJ2-5
V gene: TRBV7-2
CDR3 protein: CASSLPFDRGRETQYF

J gene: TRBJ2-7
V gene: TRBV12-3/TRBV12-4
CDR3 protein: CASSFGQETQYF

J gene: TRBJ2-3
V gene: TRBV14
CDR3 protein: CASSDGLAVRPDTQYF

J gene: TRBJ2-5
V gene: TRBV29-1
CDR3 protein: CSVREQETQYF

J gene: TRBJ2-2
V gene: TRBV9
CDR3 protein: CASTSEGWTGELFF

J gene: TRBJ1-1
V gene: TRBV19
CDR3 protein: CASSRSIGAEAFF

J gene: TRBJ2-7
V gene: TRBV13
CDR3 protein: CASRPPRSYEQYF

J gene: TRBJ2-1
V gene: TRBV7-9
CDR3 protein: CASSGTGITYNEQFF

J gene: TRBJ1-1
V gene: TRBV7-9
CDR3 protein: CASSSTWTPNTEAFF

J gene: TRBJ1-1
V gene: TRBV7-9
CDR3 protein: CASSLGLGTTEAFF

J gene: TRBJ2-7
V gene: TRBV5-4
CDR3 protein: CASSSGTGNEQYF

J gene: TRBJ2-2
V gene: TRBV12-3/TRBV12-4
CDR3 protein: CASSFDRNTGELFF

J gene: TRBJ2-1
V gene: TRBV29-1
CDR3 protein: CSVVAGAPAISYNEQFF

J gene: TRBJ2-1
V gene: TRBV10-1
CDR3 protein: CASSEGGSYNEQFF

J gene: TRBJ2-2
V gene: TRBV15
CDR3 protein: CATSSDREPTGELFF

J gene: TRBJ1-1
V gene: TRBV7-3
CDR3 protein: CASSPKGGVENTEAFF

J gene: TRBJ1-6
V gene: TRBV7-9
CDR3 protein: CASSLGEPLHF

J gene: TRBJ1-2
V gene: TRBV29-1
CDR3 protein: CSAGGGPYGYTF

J gene: TRBJ1-1
V gene: TRBV6-5
CDR3 protein: CASSYGPGGTTNEAFF

J gene: TRBJ2-7
V gene: TRBV28
CDR3 protein: CASSPGTVLDEQYF

J gene: TRBJ2-3
V gene: TRBV6-4
CDR3 protein: CASSDSGRAGDTQYF

J gene: TRBJ2-5
V gene: TRBV29-1
CDR3 protein: CSVEWGRAYQETQYF

J gene: TRBJ1-1
V gene: TRBV29-1
CDR3 protein: CSVEDTGTGRTEAFF

J gene: TRBJ2-4
V gene: TRBV5-6
CDR3 protein: CASSTGAGEAKNIQYF

J gene: TRBJ1-5
V gene: TRBV12-3/TRBV12-4
CDR3 protein: CASSASPGQGAQPQHF

J gene: TRBJ2-2
V gene: TRBV7-6
CDR3 protein: CASRATIPGELFF

J gene: TRBJ1-5
V gene: TRBV28
CDR3 protein: CASTGTGSNQPQHF

J gene: TRBJ1-1
V gene: TRBV5-5
CDR3 protein: CASSLYESGGLEAFF

J gene: TRBJ2-1
V gene: TRBV29-1
CDR3 protein: CSVLDSSEFYNEQFF

J gene: TRBJ1-1
V gene: TRBV12-3/TRBV12-4
CDR3 protein: CASSTLQGVTEAFF

J gene: TRBJ1-1
V gene: TRBV4-3
CDR3 protein: CASSQDFRGAGGAFF

J gene: TRBJ2-7
V gene: TRBV29-1
CDR3 protein: CSVLSGQGADYEQYF

J gene: TRBJ2-7
V gene: TRBV29-1
CDR3 protein: CSAEGSSHEQYF

J gene: TRBJ2-3
V gene: TRBV7-8
CDR3 protein: CASNTPRGGTQYF

J gene: TRBJ2-2
V gene: TRBV9
CDR3 protein: CASSVSGELFF

J gene: TRBJ2-7
V gene: TRBV11-2
CDR3 protein: CASSLAPAGAEQYF

J gene: TRBJ1-1
V gene: TRBV29-1
CDR3 protein: CSVEREPGRQAFF

J gene: TRBJ1-2
V gene: TRBV29-1
CDR3 protein: CSVDLRGQGLKGYTF

J gene: TRBJ2-5
V gene: TRBV7-3
CDR3 protein: CASSLIAGGQETQYF

J gene: TRBJ2-3
V gene: TRBV6-5
CDR3 protein: CASSYFPEGDTQYF

J gene: TRBJ1-1
V gene: TRBV14
CDR3 protein: CASSQWSSGNTEAFF

J gene: TRBJ1-1
V gene: TRBV5-1
CDR3 protein: CASSLEVQGANPNTEAFF

J gene: TRBJ2-2
V gene: TRBV11-3
CDR3 protein: CASSSRGVGNTGELFF

J gene: TRBJ1-4
V gene: TRBV29-1
CDR3 protein: CSVMDRVNEKLFF

J gene: TRBJ2-7
V gene: TRBV5-5
CDR3 protein: CASSWTSGAYEQYF

J gene: TRBJ1-5
V gene: TRBV7-2
CDR3 protein: CASSLGGRGEENQPQHF